These T cell receptor beta chains were read from a single sample in a study of blood T cell repertoires in COVID-19. Here immunoSEQ multiplex PCR was the method, and the copy in TCRdb shows in-frame clones only, minus some. The sample includes about 160,000 clones, roughly 87% seen only once; the top ten take about 4%. The sequenced material came from peripheral blood. The receptor set was obtained from a woman aged 55-69 years with active or convalescent COVID-19. Each CDR3 is given with its conserved first and last residue. D genes are given only for firm matches. Expanded clones are given a class, and other clones once, few, many or no size at all.

D: TRBD2; V: TRBV5-6; J: TRBJ2-3; size: NA; CDR3: CASSTGLAGGRGTDTQYF; DNA: TGTGCCAGCAGCACCGGACTAGCGGGGGGGCGGGGGACAGATACGCAGTATTTT
D: NA; V: TRBV25-1; J: TRBJ1-2; size: NA; CDR3: CASSEGNYGYTF; DNA: TGTGCCAGCTCCGAGGGCAACTATGGCTACACCTTC
D: NA; V: TRBV7-8; J: TRBJ1-4; size: NA; CDR3: CASSSDPRGEKLFF; DNA: TGTGCCAGCAGCTCGGACCCTAGGGGTGAAAAACTGTTTTTT
D: TRBD2; V: TRBV4-1; J: TRBJ2-5; size: NA; CDR3: CASSLVLAGGLQGETQYF; DNA: TGCGCCAGCAGCCTCGTTCTAGCGGGGGGCCTGCAGGGAGAGACCCAGTACTTC
D: NA; V: TRBV4-3; J: TRBJ1-1; size: few; CDR3: CASSLQRGGETEAFF; DNA: TGCGCCAGCAGCCTCCAAAGGGGTGGTGAGACTGAAGCTTTCTTT
D: NA; V: TRBV29-1; J: TRBJ2-5; size: NA; CDR3: CSVDGGFQETQYF; DNA: TGCAGCGTCGACGGAGGGTTCCAAGAGACCCAGTACTTC
D: NA; V: TRBV6-5; J: TRBJ2-1; size: NA; CDR3: CASSRQTGGAFF; DNA: TGTGCCAGCAGTCGTCAGACTGGGGGGGCGTTCTTC
D: TRBD1; V: TRBV5-8; J: TRBJ2-5; size: NA; CDR3: CASSRGQIQETQYF; DNA: TGTGCCAGCAGCCGGGGACAGATACAAGAGACCCAGTACTTC
D: NA; V: TRBV6-2/TRBV6-3; J: TRBJ1-2; size: once; CDR3: CASSQDRNYGYTF; DNA: TGTGCCAGCAGTCAGGACAGAAACTATGGCTACACCTTC
D: NA; V: TRBV11-2; J: TRBJ1-1; size: NA; CDR3: CASSFGSEAFF; DNA: TGTGCCAGCAGCTTTGGCTCTGAAGCTTTCTTT
D: NA; V: TRBV4-2; J: TRBJ1-2; size: few; CDR3: CASSPGAENYGYTF; DNA: TGTGCCAGCAGCCCAGGGGCGGAGAATTATGGCTACACCTTC
D: TRBD1; V: TRBV20-1; J: TRBJ1-1; size: NA; CDR3: CSASLTGDQAFF; DNA: TGCAGTGCTAGTCTAACAGGGGATCAAGCTTTCTTT
D: TRBD1; V: TRBV18; J: TRBJ1-2; size: NA; CDR3: CASSLWDSIYGYTF; DNA: TGTGCCAGCTCACTGTGGGACAGTATCTATGGCTACACCTTC
D: NA; V: TRBV7-8; J: TRBJ2-2; size: NA; CDR3: CASSLSTGELFF; DNA: TGTGCCAGCAGCCTCAGTACCGGGGAGCTGTTTTTT
D: NA; V: TRBV18; J: TRBJ1-1; size: NA; CDR3: CASSPSGNTEAFF; DNA: TGTGCCAGCTCACCTAGCGGGAACACTGAAGCTTTCTTT
D: NA; V: TRBV19; J: TRBJ1-6; size: NA; CDR3: CASNPSGAMGSPLHF; DNA: TGTGCCAGTAATCCTAGTGGCGCGATGGGTTCACCCCTCCACTTT
D: NA; V: TRBV5-1; J: TRBJ2-2; size: NA; CDR3: CASSLATVGTGELFF; DNA: TGCGCCAGCAGCTTGGCCACAGTCGGCACCGGGGAGCTGTTTTTT
D: TRBD2; V: TRBV7-2; J: TRBJ2-3; size: NA; CDR3: CASSSASGSSTDTQYF; DNA: TGTGCCAGCAGCTCTGCTAGCGGAAGTAGCACAGATACGCAGTATTTT
D: NA; V: TRBV28; J: TRBJ1-5; size: few; CDR3: CASSPSGRGEGQPQHF; DNA: TGTGCCAGCAGTCCATCAGGCCGAGGGGAGGGTCAGCCCCAGCATTTT
D: TRBD1; V: TRBV4-3; J: TRBJ1-2; size: NA; CDR3: CASSQDPTGALGYTF; DNA: TGCGCCAGCAGCCAAGATCCCACAGGGGCTCTTGGCTACACCTTC
D: TRBD1; V: TRBV7-2; J: TRBJ1-5; size: NA; CDR3: CASSLTGQQNQPQHF; DNA: TGTGCCAGCAGCTTGACGGGACAGCAAAATCAGCCCCAGCATTTT
D: TRBD1; V: TRBV12-3/TRBV12-4; J: TRBJ1-1; size: once; CDR3: CASSLHRDREAFF; DNA: TGTGCCAGCAGTCTCCACCGGGACAGAGAAGCTTTCTTT
D: NA; V: TRBV7-8; J: TRBJ2-7; size: NA; CDR3: CASSFQTSSGTEQYF; DNA: TGTGCCAGCAGCTTCCAAACTAGTTCTGGTACCGAGCAGTACTTC
D: NA; V: TRBV2; J: TRBJ1-1; size: NA; CDR3: CASSETRTVIPEAFF; DNA: TGTGCCAGCAGTGAAACAAGGACAGTCATACCTGAAGCTTTCTTT
D: NA; V: TRBV2; J: TRBJ2-3; size: few; CDR3: CASSLGGRGTDTQYF; DNA: TGTGCCAGCAGTCTCGGGGGGCGGGGCACAGATACGCAGTATTTT
D: TRBD1; V: TRBV5-4; J: TRBJ1-2; size: NA; CDR3: CASSLQGYDYGYTF; DNA: TGTGCCAGCAGCTTACAGGGGTACGACTATGGCTACACCTTC
D: TRBD1; V: TRBV10-2; J: TRBJ1-1; size: NA; CDR3: CASRVQGAGTEAFF; DNA: TGCGCCAGCAGAGTACAGGGGGCGGGCACTGAAGCTTTCTTT
D: NA; V: TRBV29-1; J: TRBJ1-2; size: once; CDR3: CSVARGPYGYTF; DNA: TGCAGCGTGGCCCGTGGGCCCTATGGCTACACCTTC
D: TRBD1; V: TRBV4-1; J: TRBJ1-1; size: NA; CDR3: CASSGRQGDTEAFF; DNA: TGCGCCAGCAGCGGAAGACAGGGGGACACTGAAGCTTTCTTT
D: NA; V: TRBV21-1; J: TRBJ2-5; size: once; CDR3: CASSKVGLAGNETQYF; DNA: TGTGCCAGCAGCAAAGTAGGACTAGCGGGGAACGAGACCCAGTACTTC
D: NA; V: TRBV18; J: TRBJ1-5; size: NA; CDR3: CASSPRPQQPQHF; DNA: TGTGCCAGCTCACCGAGACCACAGCAGCCCCAGCATTTT
D: TRBD1; V: TRBV6-6; J: TRBJ2-7; size: NA; CDR3: CASSYGGQGSYEQYF; DNA: TGTGCCAGCAGTTACGGGGGACAGGGGAGCTACGAGCAGTACTTC
D: NA; V: TRBV5-1; J: TRBJ2-1; size: NA; CDR3: CASATGGNSYNEQFF; DNA: TGCGCCAGCGCCACCGGCGGTAACTCCTACAATGAGCAGTTCTTC
D: TRBD1; V: TRBV9; J: TRBJ1-4; size: NA; CDR3: CASSVGGGFGGTNEKLFF; DNA: TGTGCCAGCAGCGTAGGAGGGGGCTTTGGGGGAACTAATGAAAAACTGTTTTTT
D: NA; V: TRBV7-8; J: TRBJ1-5; size: NA; CDR3: CASSLALGESGNQPQHF; DNA: TGTGCCAGCAGCTTAGCCCTCGGGGAATCCGGCAATCAGCCCCAGCATTTT
D: NA; V: TRBV25-1; J: TRBJ1-1; size: NA; CDR3: CASSAFTEAFF; DNA: TGTGCCAGCAGTGCCTTTACTGAAGCTTTCTTT
D: NA; V: TRBV4-1; J: TRBJ1-3; size: NA; CDR3: CASSQEARNTIYF; DNA: TGCGCCAGCAGCCAAGAAGCGCGAAACACCATATATTTT
D: TRBD2; V: TRBV2; J: TRBJ2-3; size: NA; CDR3: CASSGSGVSTDTQYF; DNA: TGTGCCAGCAGCGGGAGCGGGGTTAGCACAGATACGCAGTATTTT
D: NA; V: TRBV16; J: TRBJ1-2; size: few; CDR3: CASSQSVQRGYTF; DNA: TGTGCCAGCAGCCAATCGGTCCAACGGGGCTACACCTTC
D: NA; V: TRBV21-1; J: TRBJ2-7; size: NA; CDR3: CASSKTASKYEQYF; DNA: TGTGCCAGCAGCAAAACGGCTAGTAAGTACGAGCAGTACTTC
D: TRBD1; V: TRBV7-3; J: TRBJ2-7; size: NA; CDR3: CASSLGQGSSEQYF; DNA: TGTGCCAGCAGCCTGGGACAGGGGAGCTCCGAGCAGTACTTC
D: NA; V: TRBV7-9; J: TRBJ2-1; size: NA; CDR3: CASSLGRGKIFF; DNA: TGTGCCAGCAGCTTAGGAAGGGGGAAAATTTTCTTC
D: NA; V: TRBV7-2; J: TRBJ2-7; size: once; CDR3: CASSSPRTDTSYEQYF; DNA: TGTGCCAGCAGCTCACCTCGGACAGATACCTCCTACGAGCAGTACTTC
D: TRBD1; V: TRBV13; J: TRBJ1-2; size: NA; CDR3: CASRSNTGGDGYTF; DNA: TGTGCCAGCAGATCAAACACAGGGGGCGATGGCTACACCTTC
D: NA; V: TRBV5-1; J: TRBJ2-5; size: NA; CDR3: CASSYRLERETQYF; DNA: TGCGCCAGCAGCTACAGACTAGAAAGGGAGACCCAGTACTTC
D: TRBD1; V: TRBV29-1; J: TRBJ1-2; size: NA; CDR3: CSASGTGAFYGYTF; DNA: TGCAGCGCCTCCGGGACAGGAGCTTTCTATGGCTACACCTTC
D: NA; V: TRBV25-1; J: TRBJ2-2; size: NA; CDR3: CASSEPGGTGELFF; DNA: TGTGCCAGCAGTGAACCTGGGGGGACCGGGGAGCTGTTTTTT
D: TRBD1; V: TRBV14; J: TRBJ2-5; size: NA; CDR3: CASSQDLQDRGFQTQYF; DNA: TGTGCCAGCAGCCAAGATTTACAGGACAGGGGTTTTCAGACCCAGTACTTC